This T cell receptor (beta chain) comes out of a study of shared clonotypes between healthy human individuals. Whole-study context: Donors, aged 18 to 49, were a couple of women and three men.

Recent vaccinations or acute infections were absent in the healthy HIV-negative adult donors. General study findings and limits: Among a handful of donors, roughly 5% of naive CD4 clonotypes were found in common.

This clone came up a few times. The antigen is unknown. Assay used: immunoSEQ multiplex PCR; TCRdb lists only in-frame clones, some missing. Of 780,000 or so clones detected, 55% to 75% appear once; the ten largest clones hold around 1.8%. What was sequenced was memory CD4+ T cells sorted from blood. The subset was: CD45RA-negative fraction. The TCR originated in a woman under 40 in good health.

The CDR3 loop reads CASSLDIRGNTEAFF. Written as DNA, the CDR3 is TGTGCCAGCAGCTTGGATATCAGGGGGAACACTGAAGCTTTCTTT. This chain uses TRBV5-4 with TRBJ1-1, with a weak D call TRBD1 (6 bases). The CDR3 has 15 amino acids. Trimming left V 0 bases short and J 1 base short, with 10 bases between. Germline assignment: CDR1 SGHNT and CDR2 YYREEE (reference sequence).